What follows are 10 T cell receptor beta chains derived from one specimen sequenced in a study of T cells expressing NK-cell markers. From its re-call of the 5' RACE reads, TCRdb lists each CDR3 protein once, without DNA. The repertoire table contains 500,000 to 700,000 distinct CDR3 sequences. Sequencing was done on a sample of blood T cells: a sorted CD56 or NKG2C T cell subset, CD4+ or CD8+ T cells, or bulk PBMC T cells (not recorded which). The receptors were sampled from a man aged 18 to 29 in good health.

This chain connects TRBV27 to TRBJ2-1; TCRdb calls TRBD2, which cannot be checked without DNA. The CDR3 covers 16 residues. Germline V gene lookup returns CDR1 MNHEY and CDR2 SMNVEV (reference sequence). CDR3: CASMAGREAAYNEQFF.

This chain connects TRBV12-3 or TRBV12-4 to TRBJ1-1. The CDR3 is 14 residues long. The CDR3 loop reads CASSLGSSNTEAFF.

V gene TRBV5-1 combines with J gene TRBJ2-1. The V gene's germline CDR1 is SGHRS and CDR2 YFSETQ. This CDR3 has 13 amino acids. CDR3 region: CASSLALASEQFF.

The chain links TRBV5-5 to TRBJ2-1; TCRdb's D call of TRBD2 is untestable without DNA. CDR3 length: 15 residues. Germline loops: CDR1 SGHKS, CDR2 YYEKEE (reference sequence). The CDR3 here is CASSLVRAPYNEQFF.

The chain recombines TRBV7-3 with TRBJ2-3; TCRdb proposes TRBD1, but this gene call is untestable without DNA. The CDR3 length is 13 residues. Per germline, CDR1 SGHTA and CDR2 FQGTGA. CDR3 residues: CASSGSDTDTQYF.

The chain is built from TRBV7-2 and TRBJ2-1. Per the germline V gene, CDR1 is SGHTA and CDR2 is FQGNSA. The CDR3 has 14 residues. CDR3 region: CASSLVPRHNEQFF.

The CDR3 sequence is CASSAPGTGDFYYGYTF. The rearrangement links TRBV12-3 or TRBV12-4 to TRBJ1-2; the D call from TCRdb, TRBD1, cannot be confirmed without DNA. There are 17 residues in the CDR3.

The V gene is TRBV24-1, the J gene TRBJ2-3; checking the TCRdb D call of TRBD2 is not possible without DNA. The CDR3 covers 14 residues. Per germline, CDR1 KGHDR and CDR2 SFDVKD. CDR3 protein: CATSDPASMLTQYF.

This sequence joins TRBV10-3 and TRBJ2-6; the D call of TRBD1 rests on TCRdb alone, since no DNA is present to check it. Germline CDR1 reads ENHRY; CDR2 reads SYGVKD. The CDR3 runs 16 residues. The CDR3 sequence: CAIGEGARSGANVLTF.

The chain joins TRBV4-3 to TRBJ2-7; TCRdb calls TRBD1, which cannot be checked without DNA. Germline V lookup: CDR1 LGHNA, CDR2 YSLEER. This CDR3 spans 15 amino acids. CDR3 sequence: CASSLSVLSGYEQYF.